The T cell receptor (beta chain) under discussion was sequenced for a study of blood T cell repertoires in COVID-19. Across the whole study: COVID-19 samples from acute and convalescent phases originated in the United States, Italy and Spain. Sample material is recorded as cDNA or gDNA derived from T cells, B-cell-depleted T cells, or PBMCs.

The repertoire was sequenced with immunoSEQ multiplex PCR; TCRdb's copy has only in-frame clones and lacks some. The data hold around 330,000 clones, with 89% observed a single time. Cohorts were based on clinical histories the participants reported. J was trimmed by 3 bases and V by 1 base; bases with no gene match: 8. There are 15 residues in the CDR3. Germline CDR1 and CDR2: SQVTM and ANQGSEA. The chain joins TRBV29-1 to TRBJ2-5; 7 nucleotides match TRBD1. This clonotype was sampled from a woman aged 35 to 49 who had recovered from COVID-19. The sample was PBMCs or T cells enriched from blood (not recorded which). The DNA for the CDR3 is TGCAGCGTTGAAGGAGGCACAGGGGCGGAAGAGACCCAGTACTTC. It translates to CSVEGGTGAEETQYF.